This entry describes one T cell receptor (beta chain). Its antigen is still unknown. The record originates from a study of graft-versus-host responses after intestinal transplantation. CDR3 length equals 18 residues. Trimming took 3 bases from V and 2 from J; bases not matched to a gene: 14. Germline CDR1 MNHNS, CDR2 SASEGT. Measured with immunoSEQ multiplex PCR; TCRdb has only the in-frame clones, and not every one. Found here are approximately 70,000 clones, 80% to 90% of them singletons; the top ten hold just under 2.5%. The rearrangement joins TRBV6-1 to TRBJ2-5; TRBD2 matches 8 bases. The sequencing here drew on unstimulated CD8+ T cells sorted from spleen or lymph node cells, taken before intestinal transplant. The clonotype originates from a human donor who received an intestinal transplant. The CDR3 reads CASSELPYPTSEQETQYF. The CDR3 nucleotides read TGTGCCAGCAGTGAGCTCCCGTACCCGACTAGCGAACAAGAGACCCAGTACTTC.